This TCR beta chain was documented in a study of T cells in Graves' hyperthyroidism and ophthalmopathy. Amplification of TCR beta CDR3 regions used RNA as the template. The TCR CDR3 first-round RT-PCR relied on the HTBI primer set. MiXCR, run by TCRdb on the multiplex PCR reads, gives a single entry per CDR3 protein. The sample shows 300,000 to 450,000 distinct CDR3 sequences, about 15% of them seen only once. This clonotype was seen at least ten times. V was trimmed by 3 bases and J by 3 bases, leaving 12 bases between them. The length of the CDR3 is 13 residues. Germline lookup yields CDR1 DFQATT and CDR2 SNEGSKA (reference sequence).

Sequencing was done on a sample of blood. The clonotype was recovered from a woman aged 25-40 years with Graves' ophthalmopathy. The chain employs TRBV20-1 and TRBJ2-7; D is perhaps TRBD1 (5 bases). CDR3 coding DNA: TGCAGTGCTAGCCCTAGACAGATCTACGAGCAGTACTTC. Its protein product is CSASPRQIYEQYF.